One and the same sample provided the 27 T cell receptor beta chains below, sequenced in a study of shared clonotypes between healthy human individuals. Some clones are missing from TCRdb's copy, which holds only in-frame ones; the method was immunoSEQ multiplex PCR. This sample has roughly 2 million clones; around 95% occur once, and the top ten carry roughly 0.13%. The specimen was naive CD4+ T cells sorted from blood. Subset: CD45RA+ positively selected. All receptors derive from a man younger than 35 in good health.

The chain employs TRBV19 and TRBJ1-2; D not resolved. V lost 10 bases and J 4 bases, leaving 16 bases between the germline ends. This CDR3 contains 13 residues. CDR1 and CDR2 from the germline V gene are LNHDA and SQIVND (reference sequence). As DNA, the CDR3 is TGTGCCACTCAGAAGCGTCAGTCCTATGGCTACACCTTC. Protein: CATQKRQSYGYTF.

The gene calls are TRBV2 and TRBJ1-2; tentatively, D is TRBD1 (5 bases). The CDR3 consists of 11 residues. Trimming removed 7 bases at V and 5 bases at J, with 8 bases between. The V gene's germline CDR1 is SNHLY and CDR2 FYNNEI. The chain's CDR3 is CASTGTYGYTF. In DNA, the CDR3 is TGTGCCAGCACTGGGACGTATGGCTACACCTTC.

The V gene is TRBV4-1, the J gene TRBJ2-4; D may match TRBD1 or TRBD2 (6 bases each). The CDR3 has 14 amino acids. The germline CDR1 and CDR2 sequences are MGHRA and YSYEKL. V shed 1 base and J shed 8 bases, with 12 bases lying between them. The CDR3 DNA sequence: TGCGCCAGCAGCCAAGCCGGGGGCTGGGACATTCAGTACTTC. Encoded protein: CASSQAGGWDIQYF.

The chain recombines TRBV30 with TRBJ2-3, with 9 bases fitting TRBD2. Germline-derived CDR1 and CDR2 are GTSNPN and SVGIG (reference sequence). This CDR3 region has 17 residues. Trimming at V came to 4 bases and at J to 2 bases, leaving 13 bases not matched to a gene. The CDR3 nucleotides read TGTGCCTGGACCCTTAGGGGGCTAGCGGGACTCACAGATACGCAGTATTTT. Translation: CAWTLRGLAGLTDTQYF. Based on the CDR3 plus reference TRBV30 and TRBJ2-3, the full variable domain is SQTIHQWPATLVQPVGSPLSLECTVEGTSNPNLYWYRQAAGRGLQLLFYSVGIGQISSEVPQNLSASRPQDRQFILSSKKLLLSDSGFYLCAWTLRGLAGLTDTQYFGPGTRLTVL.

Points on this clone: The identical CDR3 is also encoded by other nucleotide sequences in the sample. The chain has TRBV18 and TRBJ1-3, with D unresolved. The V and J ends lost 3 bases and 0 bases respectively, with 9 bases between them. The CDR3 extends over 15 amino acids. The germline CDR1 and CDR2 sequences are KGHSH and LQKENI. CDR3 sequence: CASSPLQSSGNTIYF. Written as DNA, the CDR3 is TGTGCCAGCTCACCTTTGCAGTCCTCTGGAAACACCATATATTTT.

The chain has TRBV6-1 and TRBJ2-5, with D hard to call. This CDR3 region has 13 residues. Germline assignment: CDR1 MNHNS and CDR2 SASEGT. Trimming cost V 0 bases and J 9 bases, with 11 bases left between them. As DNA, the CDR3 is TGTGCCAGCAGTGAAGCAGACCGGTGGGCCCAGTACTTC. Protein product: CASSEADRWAQYF.

For the CDR3, the DNA is TGTGCCAGCAGTCGTGGACTAGCGGGGGGGCAAGAGACCCAGTACTTC. It is translated as CASSRGLAGGQETQYF. This chain links TRBV2 with TRBJ2-5; 15 bases line up with TRBD2. The V gene's germline CDR1 is SNHLY and CDR2 FYNNEI. V was pared by 5 bases and J by 2 bases, with 3 bases of the junction left unmatched. This CDR3 has 16 residues. The complete variable domain, with remaining parts taken from reference TRBV2 and TRBJ2-5, reads EPEVTQTPSHQVTQMGQEVILRCVPISNHLYFYWYRQILGQKVEFLVSFYNNEISEKSEIFDDQFSVERPDGSNFTLKIRSTKLEDSAMYFCASSRGLAGGQETQYFGPGTRLLVL.

The CDR3 bases are TGTGCCAGCAGTGGAGACTACGAGCAGTACTTC. Protein: CASSGDYEQYF. The chain carries TRBV6-1 and TRBJ2-7; D unclear. V lost 4 bases and J 3 bases, leaving 4 bases between the germline ends. CDR3 length: 11 residues. Germline loops: CDR1 MNHNS, CDR2 SASEGT.

The J gene is TRBJ2-2, the V gene TRBV5-1, with 14 bases fitting TRBD2. Germline-derived CDR1 and CDR2 are SGHRS and YFSETQ. V was pared by 4 bases and J by 4 bases, with 15 bases of the junction left unmatched. The length of the CDR3 is 20 residues. The CDR3 loop reads CASSRQGVGLAGGLTGELFF. The CDR3 DNA sequence: TGCGCCAGCAGCAGACAGGGAGTAGGACTAGCGGGGGGCCTCACCGGGGAGCTGTTTTTT. Using reference TRBV5-1 and TRBJ2-2 for the parts outside the CDR3, the full variable domain is KAGVTQTPRYLIKTRGQQVTLSCSPISGHRSVSWYQQTPGQGLQFLFEYFSETQRNKGNFPGRFSGRQFSNSRSEMNVSTLELGDSALYLCASSRQGVGLAGGLTGELFFGEGSRLTVL.

The chain combines TRBV19 with TRBJ1-6; unclear D gene. The CDR3 extends over 14 amino acids. V was cut by 5 bases and J by 5 bases, with 10 bases left in between. CDR1 and CDR2 (germline): LNHDA, SQIVND (reference sequence). CDR3 nucleotides: TGTGCCAGTAGTCCCCGACATAATAATTCACCCCTCCACTTT. The encoded protein is CASSPRHNNSPLHF.

The chain joins TRBV27 to TRBJ1-1, with unresolved D. This CDR3 is built from 14 residues. The V end was cut by 0 bases, the J end by 5 bases, with 10 bases between. Germline V CDR1 and CDR2: MNHEY, SMNVEV (reference sequence). The CDR3 loop is CASSLSPGRTEAFF. The CDR3 DNA reads TGTGCCAGCAGTTTATCTCCCGGGCGGACTGAAGCTTTCTTT.

The chain joins TRBV29-1 to TRBJ1-2, with D hard to call. The CDR3 is 12 residues long. Trimming cost V 0 bases and J 5 bases, with 7 bases left between them. The germline CDR1 and CDR2 sequences are SQVTM and ANQGSEA. CDR3 sequence (DNA): TGCAGCGTTGAAGACGGGTGGTATGGCTACACCTTC. Protein: CSVEDGWYGYTF.

V is TRBV7-2 and J is TRBJ1-1; 9 bases agree with TRBD1. This CDR3 comprises 15 residues. Germline V lookup: CDR1 SGHTA, CDR2 FQGNSA. Trimming removed 5 bases from V and 1 base from J; junction bases left unmatched: 5. DNA for the CDR3: TGTGCCAGCAGCCCGGGACAGGGTTGGAACACTGAAGCTTTCTTT. As protein: CASSPGQGWNTEAFF.

The rearrangement joins TRBV27 to TRBJ1-5; D unresolved. Germline V CDR1 and CDR2: MNHEY, SMNVEV (reference sequence). The CDR3 spans 13 residues. V was shortened by 6 bases and J by 4 bases, with 10 bases between the two germline ends. The CDR3 sequence: CASSRAVNQPQHF. CDR3 bases: TGTGCCAGCAGCCGGGCCGTAAATCAGCCCCAGCATTTT.

V gene TRBV2 combines with J gene TRBJ2-7; the D gene is possibly TRBD1 (6 bases). The germline V and J ends were trimmed by 6 bases and 6 bases, with 18 bases remaining between them. The germline V gene encodes CDR1 SNHLY and CDR2 FYNNEI. This CDR3 is built from 14 residues. CDR3 sequence reads: CASRGAGVPGEQYF. In DNA, the CDR3 is TGTGCCAGCAGAGGAGCAGGGGTTCCGGGCGAGCAGTACTTC.

The V call is TRBV19, the J call TRBJ1-1, with a weak D call TRBD1 (5 bases). Trimming pared 6 bases from V and 1 base from J, leaving 21 bases between. The germline V gene encodes CDR1 LNHDA and CDR2 SQIVND (reference sequence). CDR3 length: 17 amino acids. The CDR3 DNA is TGTGCCAGTAGCAAATCACCCTCGCAGGGCGGGAACACTGAAGCTTTCTTT. It yields the protein CASSKSPSQGGNTEAFF.

Turning to this clone: This sample also contains other DNA sequences that code for the same CDR3. The chain combines TRBV20-1 with TRBJ2-3, with D hard to call. The ends were cut back, 6 bases at V and 4 bases at J, with 8 bases in the middle. This CDR3 contains 11 residues. The germline CDR1 and CDR2 sequences are DFQATT and SNEGSKA (reference sequence). This CDR3 is CSARRADTQYF. DNA of the CDR3: TGCAGTGCCCGAAGGGCAGATACGCAGTATTTT.

A word on this clone: At one end, the junction sequence differs from germline, possibly due to a read error. The CDR3 is CASTLTPGQVSETQYF. The CDR3 DNA is TGTGCTAGCACCCTAACCCCGGGACAGGTCTCGGAGACCCAGTACTTC. V and J are TRBV7-7 and TRBJ2-5, with 8 positions matching TRBD1. This CDR3 is built from 16 residues. Germline V gene data show CDR1 as SSHAT and CDR2 as FNYEAQ (reference sequence).

The rearrangement joins TRBV2 to TRBJ2-7; D remains ambiguous. V dropped 6 bases and J dropped 1 base, with 25 bases sitting between them. CDR1 is SNHLY and CDR2 is FYNNEI in the germline V gene. The CDR3 length is 18 residues. The CDR3 nucleotides are TGTGCCAGCAGGGACCCCATTCTCACAGACACAATTTCCTACGAGCAGTACTTC. Residues: CASRDPILTDTISYEQYF.

The genes are TRBV21-1 and TRBJ2-7. TRBV21-1 is a recognized pseudogene. This CDR3 has 15 residues. The CDR3 is CASSKVGSWPYEQYF. CDR3 DNA sequence: TGTGCCAGCAGCAAAGTTGGTAGTTGGCCCTACGAGCAGTACTTC.

The chain uses TRBV4-1 and TRBJ1-1, with 8 bases lining up with TRBD1. This CDR3 has 13 amino acids. CDR1 is MGHRA and CDR2 is YSYEKL in the germline V gene. V was pared by 1 base and J by 5 bases, with 0 bases of the junction left unmatched. The CDR3: CASSQGQGTEAFF. The CDR3 coding sequence is TGCGCCAGCAGCCAAGGACAGGGGACTGAAGCTTTCTTT.

The chain's CDR3 is CASSQEATGTGPLKQYF. The CDR3 coding sequence is TGCGCCAGCAGCCAAGAGGCAACCGGGACAGGCCCCCTGAAGCAGTACTTC. V is TRBV4-1 and J is TRBJ2-7; 8 bases align to TRBD1. The CDR3 has 17 residues. Germline V gene sequence: CDR1 MGHRA, CDR2 YSYEKL. V dropped 0 bases and J dropped 8; count of bases not matched to a gene: 15.

This sequence joins TRBV5-1 and TRBJ1-1, with D unresolved. Germline lookup yields CDR1 SGHRS and CDR2 YFSETQ. The CDR3 runs 15 residues. Between the trimmed V and J ends, which lost 0 bases and 5 bases, there was a span of 14 bases. As DNA, the CDR3 is TGCGCCAGCAGCTTGGGGCCAGGTTATGGGACTGAAGCTTTCTTT. Its translation: CASSLGPGYGTEAFF.

With respect to this clone: Other nucleotide sequences from this sample produce the same CDR3. The chain is built from TRBV18 and TRBJ2-2; D is unresolved. Trimming took 0 bases from V and 1 from J, leaving 6 bases between them. There are 15 residues in the CDR3. Germline CDR1 is KGHSH and CDR2 is LQKENI. CDR3 nucleotide sequence: TGTGCCAGCTCACCACCTTCAGTGAACACCGGGGAGCTGTTTTTT. Amino acids: CASSPPSVNTGELFF.

The chain carries TRBV18 and TRBJ1-4; 7 nucleotides match TRBD1. CDR3 length: 15 residues. J gave up 3 bases and V 6 bases, and 7 bases lay outside the gene matches. CDR1 is KGHSH, CDR2 LQKENI, per germline. The chain's CDR3 is CASSRQGPANEKLFF. DNA for the CDR3: TGTGCCAGCTCCCGACAGGGTCCGGCTAATGAAAAACTGTTTTTT.

This rearrangement joins TRBV10-3 to TRBJ2-3, with D perhaps TRBD2 (6 bases). The CDR3 is made up of 14 amino acids. CDR1 and CDR2 (germline): ENHRY, SYGVKD. The V end was cut by 4 bases, the J end by 0 bases, with 8 bases between. CDR3 coding DNA: TGTGCCATCAGTGCGAGCGGGAGCACAGATACGCAGTATTTT. Residues: CAISASGSTDTQYF.

Regarding this clone: Other DNA sequences in the sample encode the same CDR3. This chain links TRBV10-3 with TRBJ2-3, with D tentatively TRBD1 (6 bases). Germline V gene sequence: CDR1 ENHRY, CDR2 SYGVKD. CDR3 length: 14 residues. V was pared by 7 bases and J by 2 bases, with 13 bases between. The CDR3 is CAITPTGDTDTQYF. Here the CDR3 DNA reads TGTGCCATCACTCCGACAGGAGACACAGATACGCAGTATTTT.